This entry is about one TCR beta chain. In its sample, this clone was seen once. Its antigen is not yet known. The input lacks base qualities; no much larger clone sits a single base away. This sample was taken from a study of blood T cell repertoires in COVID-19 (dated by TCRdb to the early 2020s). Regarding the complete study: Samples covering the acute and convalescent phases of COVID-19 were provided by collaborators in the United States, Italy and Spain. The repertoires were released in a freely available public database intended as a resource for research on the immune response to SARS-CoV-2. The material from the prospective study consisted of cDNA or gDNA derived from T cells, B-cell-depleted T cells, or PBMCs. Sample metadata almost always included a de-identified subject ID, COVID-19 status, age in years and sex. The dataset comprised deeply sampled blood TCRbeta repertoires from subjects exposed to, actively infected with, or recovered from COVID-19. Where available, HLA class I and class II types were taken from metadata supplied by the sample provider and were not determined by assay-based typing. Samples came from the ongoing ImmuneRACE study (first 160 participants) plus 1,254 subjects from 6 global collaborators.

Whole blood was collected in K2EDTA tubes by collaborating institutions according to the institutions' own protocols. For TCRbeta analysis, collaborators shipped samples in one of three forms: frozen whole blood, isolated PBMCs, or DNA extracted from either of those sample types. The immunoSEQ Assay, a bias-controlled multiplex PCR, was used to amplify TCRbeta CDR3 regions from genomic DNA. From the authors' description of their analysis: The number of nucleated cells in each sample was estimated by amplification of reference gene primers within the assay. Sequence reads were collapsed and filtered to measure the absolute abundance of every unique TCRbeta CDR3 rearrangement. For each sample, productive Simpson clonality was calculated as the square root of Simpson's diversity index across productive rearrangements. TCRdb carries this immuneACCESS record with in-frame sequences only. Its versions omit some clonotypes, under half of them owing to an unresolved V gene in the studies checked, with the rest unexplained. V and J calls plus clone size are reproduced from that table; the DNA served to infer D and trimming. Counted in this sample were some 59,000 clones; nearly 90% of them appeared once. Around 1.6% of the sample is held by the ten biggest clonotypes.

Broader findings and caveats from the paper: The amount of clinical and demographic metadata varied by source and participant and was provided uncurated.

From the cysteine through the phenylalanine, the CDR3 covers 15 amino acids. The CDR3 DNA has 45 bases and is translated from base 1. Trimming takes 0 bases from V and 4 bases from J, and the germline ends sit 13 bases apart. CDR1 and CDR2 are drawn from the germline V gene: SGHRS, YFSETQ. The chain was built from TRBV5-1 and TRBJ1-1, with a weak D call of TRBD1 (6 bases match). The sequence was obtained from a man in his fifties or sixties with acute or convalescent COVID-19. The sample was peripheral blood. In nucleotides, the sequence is TGCGCCAGCAGCTTGGAGTCCAGGGGATCCACTGAAGCTTTCTTT. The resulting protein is CASSLESRGSTEAFF.